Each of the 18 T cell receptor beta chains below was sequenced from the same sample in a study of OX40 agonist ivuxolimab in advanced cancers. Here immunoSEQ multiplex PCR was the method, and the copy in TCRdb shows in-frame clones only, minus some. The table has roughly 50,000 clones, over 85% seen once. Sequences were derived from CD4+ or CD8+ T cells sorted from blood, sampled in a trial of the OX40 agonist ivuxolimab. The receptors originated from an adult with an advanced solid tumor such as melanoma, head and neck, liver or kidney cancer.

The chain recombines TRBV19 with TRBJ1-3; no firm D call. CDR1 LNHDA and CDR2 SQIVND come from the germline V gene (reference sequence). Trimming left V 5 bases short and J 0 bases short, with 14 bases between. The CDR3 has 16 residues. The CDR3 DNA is TGTGCCAGTAGTTTTTCCAGCGCAGACTCTGGAAACACCATATATTTT. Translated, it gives CASSFSSADSGNTIYF. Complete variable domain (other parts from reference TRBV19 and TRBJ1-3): DGGITQSPKYLFRKEGQNVTLSCEQNLNHDAMYWYRQDPGQGLRLIYYSQIVNDFQKGDIAEGYSVSREKKESFPLTVTSAQKNPTAFYLCASSFSSADSGNTIYFGEGSWLTVV.

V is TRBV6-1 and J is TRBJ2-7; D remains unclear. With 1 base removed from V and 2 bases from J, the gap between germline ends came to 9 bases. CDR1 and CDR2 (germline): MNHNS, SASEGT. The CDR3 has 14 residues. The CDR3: CASSEGWVTYEQYV. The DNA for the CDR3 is TGTGCCAGCAGTGAAGGGTGGGTGACCTACGAGCAGTACGTC.

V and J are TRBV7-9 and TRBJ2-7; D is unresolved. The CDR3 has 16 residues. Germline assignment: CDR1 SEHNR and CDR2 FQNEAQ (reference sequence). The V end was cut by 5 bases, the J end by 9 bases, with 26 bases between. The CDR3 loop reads CASSPRVSGTTLTQYF. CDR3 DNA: TGTGCCAGCAGCCCCCGGGTGTCAGGAACGACCCTAACGCAGTACTTC.

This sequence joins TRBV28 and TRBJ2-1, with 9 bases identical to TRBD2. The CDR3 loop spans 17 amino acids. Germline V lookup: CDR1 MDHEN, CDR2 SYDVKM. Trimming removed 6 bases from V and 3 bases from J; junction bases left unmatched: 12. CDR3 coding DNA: TGTGCCAGCAGCCACCCTTCAGGACTAGCGAACTACAATGAGCAGTTCTTC. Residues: CASSHPSGLANYNEQFF.

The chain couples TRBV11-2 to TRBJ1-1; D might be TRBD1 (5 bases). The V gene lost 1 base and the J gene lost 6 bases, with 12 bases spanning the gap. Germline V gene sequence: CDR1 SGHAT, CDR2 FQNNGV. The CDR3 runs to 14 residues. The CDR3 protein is CASSLGGGVAEAFF. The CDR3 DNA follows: TGTGCCAGCAGCTTAGGGGGAGGGGTAGCTGAAGCTTTCTTT. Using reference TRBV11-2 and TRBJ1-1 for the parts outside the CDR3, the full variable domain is EAGVAQSPRYKIIEKRQSVAFWCNPISGHATLYWYQQILGQGPKLLIQFQNNGVVDDSQLPKDRFSAERLKGVDSTLKIQPAKLEDSAVYLCASSLGGGVAEAFFGQGTRLTVV.

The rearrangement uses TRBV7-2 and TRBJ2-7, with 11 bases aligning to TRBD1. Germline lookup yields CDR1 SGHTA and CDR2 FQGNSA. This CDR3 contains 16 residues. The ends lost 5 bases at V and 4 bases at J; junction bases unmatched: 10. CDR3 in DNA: TGTGCCAGCAGCCCTAGCCGGGGACAGGGGGGATACGAGCAGTACTTC. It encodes CASSPSRGQGGYEQYF.

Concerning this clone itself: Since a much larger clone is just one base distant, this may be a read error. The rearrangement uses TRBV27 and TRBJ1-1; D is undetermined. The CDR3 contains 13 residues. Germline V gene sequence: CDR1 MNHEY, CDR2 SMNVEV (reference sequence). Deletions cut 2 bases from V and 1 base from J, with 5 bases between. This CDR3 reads CASSLGQNTEAFF. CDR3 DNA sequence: TGTGCCAGCAGTTTAGGGCAGAACACTGAAGCTTTCTTT.

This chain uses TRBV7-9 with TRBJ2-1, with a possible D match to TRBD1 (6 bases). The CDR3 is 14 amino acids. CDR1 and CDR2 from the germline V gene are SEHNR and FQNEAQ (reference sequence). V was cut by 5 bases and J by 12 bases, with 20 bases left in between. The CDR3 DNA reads TGTGCCAGCAGCGGCCTGACAGGCCCACAGGGGCAGTTCTTC. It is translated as CASSGLTGPQGQFF.

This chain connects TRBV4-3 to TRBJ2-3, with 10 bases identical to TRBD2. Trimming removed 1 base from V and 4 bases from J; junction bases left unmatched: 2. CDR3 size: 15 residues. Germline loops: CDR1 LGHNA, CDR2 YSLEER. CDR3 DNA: TGCGCCAGCAGCCAAGGGACTAGCGGTTCAGATACGCAGTATTTT. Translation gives CASSQGTSGSDTQYF.

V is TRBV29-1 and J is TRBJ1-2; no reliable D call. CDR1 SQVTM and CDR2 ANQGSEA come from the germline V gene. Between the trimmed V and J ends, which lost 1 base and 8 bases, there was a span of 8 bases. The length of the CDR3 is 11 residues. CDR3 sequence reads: CSVEGAWGYTF. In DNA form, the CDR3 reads TGCAGCGTTGAAGGGGCTTGGGGCTACACCTTC.

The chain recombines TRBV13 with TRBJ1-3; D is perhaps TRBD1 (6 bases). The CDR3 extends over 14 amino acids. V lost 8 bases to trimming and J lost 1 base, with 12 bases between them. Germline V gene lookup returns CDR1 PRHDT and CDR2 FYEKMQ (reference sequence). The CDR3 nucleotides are TGTGCCAGCCGGGACACGGATTCTGGAAACACCATATATTTT. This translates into CASRDTDSGNTIYF.

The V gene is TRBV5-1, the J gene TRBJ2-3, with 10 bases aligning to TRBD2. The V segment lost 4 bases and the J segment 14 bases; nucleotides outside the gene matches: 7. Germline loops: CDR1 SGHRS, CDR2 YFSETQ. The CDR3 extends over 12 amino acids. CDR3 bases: TGCGCCAGCAGCCCAACTAGCGGGGAGTGGTATTTT. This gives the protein CASSPTSGEWYF.

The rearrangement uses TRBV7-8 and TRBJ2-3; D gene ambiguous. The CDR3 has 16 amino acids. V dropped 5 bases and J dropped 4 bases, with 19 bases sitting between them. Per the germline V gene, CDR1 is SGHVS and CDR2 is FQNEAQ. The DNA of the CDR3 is TGTGCCAGCAGCGGATTTCGGATCATGGATGCAGATACGCAGTATTTT. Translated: CASSGFRIMDADTQYF. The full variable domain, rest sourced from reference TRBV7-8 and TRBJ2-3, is GAGVSQSPRYKVAKRGQDVALRCDPISGHVSLFWYQQALGQGPEFLTYFQNEAQLDKSGLPSDRFFAERPEGSVSTLKIQRTQQEDSAVYLCASSGFRIMDADTQYFGPGTRLTVL.

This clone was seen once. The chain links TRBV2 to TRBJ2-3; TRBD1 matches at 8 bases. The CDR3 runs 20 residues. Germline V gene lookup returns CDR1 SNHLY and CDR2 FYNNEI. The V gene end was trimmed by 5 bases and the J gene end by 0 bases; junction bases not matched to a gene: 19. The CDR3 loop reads CASSTLLTGAQGGSTDTQYF. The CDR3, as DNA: TGTGCCAGCAGTACTTTATTGACAGGGGCCCAAGGAGGGAGCACAGATACGCAGTATTTT.

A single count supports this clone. CDR3 amino acids: CASSSGLAFLSDTQYF. CDR3 nucleotide sequence: TGTGCCAGCAGTTCGGGACTAGCTTTTTTGTCAGATACGCAGTATTTT. The chain uses TRBV27 and TRBJ2-3, with 9 bases aligning to TRBD2. CDR3 length: 16 amino acids. V shed 4 bases and J 4 bases; nucleotides not matched to a gene: 9. Per germline, CDR1 MNHEY and CDR2 SMNVEV (reference sequence).

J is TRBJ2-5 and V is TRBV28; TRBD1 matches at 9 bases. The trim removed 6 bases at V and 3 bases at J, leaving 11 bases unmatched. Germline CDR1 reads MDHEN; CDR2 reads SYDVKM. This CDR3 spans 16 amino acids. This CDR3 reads CASRFLTGGGKETQYF. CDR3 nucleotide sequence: TGTGCCAGCAGGTTCCTGACAGGGGGTGGGAAAGAGACCCAGTACTTC.

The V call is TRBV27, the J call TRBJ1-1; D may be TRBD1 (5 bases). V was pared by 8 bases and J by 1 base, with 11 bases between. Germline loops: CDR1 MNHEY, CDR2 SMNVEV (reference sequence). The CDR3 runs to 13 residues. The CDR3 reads CASEGPKNTEAFF. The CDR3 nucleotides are TGTGCCAGCGAGGGACCTAAGAACACTGAAGCTTTCTTT.

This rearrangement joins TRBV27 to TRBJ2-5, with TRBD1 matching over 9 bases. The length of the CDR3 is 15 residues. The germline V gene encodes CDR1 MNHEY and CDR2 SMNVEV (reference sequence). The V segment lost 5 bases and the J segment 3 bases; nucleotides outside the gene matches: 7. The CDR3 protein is CASSPYRGQEETQYF. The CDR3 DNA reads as TGTGCCAGCAGTCCTTACAGGGGGCAGGAAGAGACCCAGTACTTC.